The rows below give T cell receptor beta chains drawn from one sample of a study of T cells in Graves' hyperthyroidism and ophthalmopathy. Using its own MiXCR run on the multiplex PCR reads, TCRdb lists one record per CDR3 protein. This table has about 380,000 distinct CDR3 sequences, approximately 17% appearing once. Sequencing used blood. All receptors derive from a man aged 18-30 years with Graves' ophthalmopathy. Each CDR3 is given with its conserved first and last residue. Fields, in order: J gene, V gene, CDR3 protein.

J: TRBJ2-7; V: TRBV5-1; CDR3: CASSLEGQGLEQYF
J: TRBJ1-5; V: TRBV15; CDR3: CATTQGELNQPQHF
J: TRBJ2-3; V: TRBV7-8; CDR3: CASSETGTSGGARTQYF
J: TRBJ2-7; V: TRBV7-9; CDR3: CASSLTGGAATYEQYF
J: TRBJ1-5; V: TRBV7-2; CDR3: CASSSGGYSGLIVDQPQHF
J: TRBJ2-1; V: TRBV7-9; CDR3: CASSLGQGYNEQFF
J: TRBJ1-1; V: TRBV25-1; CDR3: CASLGNGGSTEAFF
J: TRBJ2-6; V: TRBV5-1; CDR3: CASSLEPGPDFSGANVLTF
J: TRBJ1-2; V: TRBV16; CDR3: CASSQFEGDGYTF
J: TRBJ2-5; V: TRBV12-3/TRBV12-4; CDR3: CASSLMGPPAQETQYF
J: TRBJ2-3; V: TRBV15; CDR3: CAIRPGRGAGTQYF
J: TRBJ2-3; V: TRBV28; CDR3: CASSQRTKGGADTQYF
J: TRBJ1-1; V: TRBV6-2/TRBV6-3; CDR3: CASSSGTGVGRDTEAFF
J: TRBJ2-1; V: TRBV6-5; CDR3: CASSYRTSGGNEQFF
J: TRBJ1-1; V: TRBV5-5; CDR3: CASSLDPRNTEAFF
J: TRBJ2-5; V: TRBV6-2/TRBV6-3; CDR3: CASRLGPAPETQYF
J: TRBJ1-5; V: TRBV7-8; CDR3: CASSFDRNQPQHF